The 27 T cell receptor beta chains reported below all come from one sample, sequenced in a study of T cell changes during pregnancy in multiple sclerosis. The repertoire was sequenced with immunoSEQ multiplex PCR; TCRdb's copy has only in-frame clones and lacks some. The data contain 55,000 or so clones, 92% of them singletons. This specimen consisted of CD4+ T cells from peripheral blood mononuclear cells, obtained after pregnancy. These receptors all stem from a female donor with multiple sclerosis, enrolled in a pregnancy study.

The chain is built from TRBV10-3 and TRBJ2-7; D possibly corresponds to TRBD2 (6 bases). V lost 10 bases to trimming and J lost 4 bases, with 29 bases between them. The length of the CDR3 is 17 residues. The germline gives CDR1 ENHRY, CDR2 SYGVKD. For the CDR3, the DNA is TGTGCCACCAGGGCGACTAGGACGCTCCGGGACCATTACGAGCAGTACTTC. As protein: CATRATRTLRDHYEQYF.

This chain uses TRBV30 with TRBJ2-7, with 9 bases identical to TRBD1. The CDR3 has 15 amino acids. Trimming removed 4 bases from V and 3 bases from J; junction bases left unmatched: 10. Per the germline V gene, CDR1 is GTSNPN and CDR2 is SVGIG (reference sequence). Here the CDR3 reads CAWTAPGTGIYEQYF. The CDR3 coding sequence is TGTGCCTGGACGGCGCCAGGGACAGGGATCTACGAGCAGTACTTC.

The chain uses TRBV7-7 and TRBJ2-7, with 8 bases fitting TRBD1. The V gene's germline CDR1 is SSHAT and CDR2 FNYEAQ (reference sequence). Trimming cost V 5 bases and J 4 bases; bases outside gene matches: 7. The CDR3 consists of 14 residues. As DNA, the CDR3 is TGTGCCAGCAGCCCGGGACAGGTGGGGTACGAGCAGTACTTC. Protein: CASSPGQVGYEQYF.

The J gene is TRBJ2-7, the V gene TRBV18; 10 bases align to TRBD1. The CDR3 runs to 14 residues. Trimming at V came to 4 bases and at J to 4 bases, leaving 4 bases not matched to a gene. Germline CDR1 reads KGHSH; CDR2 reads LQKENI. In DNA form, the CDR3 reads TGTGCCAGCTCACGTGCGGGACAGGGGTACGAGCAGTACTTC. The encoded protein is CASSRAGQGYEQYF. Full variable domain (outside the CDR3, taken from reference TRBV18 and TRBJ2-7): NAGVMQNPRHLVRRRGQEARLRCSPMKGHSHVYWYRQLPEEGLKFMVYLQKENIIDESGMPKERFSAEFPKEGPSILRIQQVVRGDSAAYFCASSRAGQGYEQYFGPGTRLTVT.

This clone was counted a few times. The chain links TRBV5-4 to TRBJ1-1, with D unclear. This CDR3 spans 13 amino acids. V lost 1 base, J lost 6 bases, and 10 bases lay in between. From germline, CDR1 is SGHNT and CDR2 YYREEE (reference sequence). For the CDR3, the DNA is TGTGCCAGCAGCTTGATGAGGGATGCTGAAGCTTTCTTT. Amino acid sequence: CASSLMRDAEAFF.

The rearrangement joins TRBV9 to TRBJ1-3; D may be TRBD1 (6 bases). The CDR3 covers 17 residues. Germline loops: CDR1 SGDLS, CDR2 YYNGEE. The V end was cut by 0 bases, the J end by 0 bases, with 13 bases between. This CDR3 is CASSVVPQGFSGNTIYF. The CDR3 DNA reads TGTGCCAGCAGCGTAGTCCCACAGGGTTTCTCTGGAAACACCATATATTTT.

This clone has a handful of counts. The rearrangement links TRBV7-2 to TRBJ2-2; TRBD1 matches 9 bases. Unmatched junction bases numbered 0, after V lost 1 base and J lost 0 bases. Per germline, CDR1 SGHTA and CDR2 FQGNSA. The CDR3 length is 16 residues. The CDR3 region is CASSLGQGANTGELFF. For the CDR3, the DNA is TGTGCCAGCAGCTTAGGACAGGGGGCGAACACCGGGGAGCTGTTTTTT.

The chain recombines TRBV5-8 with TRBJ1-6; D call uncertain. Per the germline V gene, CDR1 is SGHTS and CDR2 is YDEGEE. V lost 2 bases and J 11 bases, leaving 17 bases between the germline ends. The CDR3 is 15 residues long. Here the CDR3 reads CASSFRQMLRTPLHF. The CDR3 nucleotides are TGTGCCAGCAGCTTTAGGCAGATGCTGAGGACACCCCTCCACTTT.

This chain connects TRBV7-6 to TRBJ1-3; D not certain. The CDR3 runs to 15 residues. Germline-derived CDR1 and CDR2 are SGHVS and FNYEAQ. Trimming shortened V by 1 base and J by 0 bases, and 7 bases separated the two germline ends. CDR3 nucleotide sequence: TGTGCCAGCAGCTTAGGACATTCCTCTGGAAACACCATATATTTT. Translated: CASSLGHSSGNTIYF.

This chain uses TRBV4-2 with TRBJ1-1; TRBD1 agrees at 8 bases. Germline V gives CDR1 LGHNA, CDR2 YNFKEQ. V trimming: 1 base; J trimming: 2 bases; junction bases outside the gene matches: 15. CDR3 length equals 19 residues. The CDR3 sequence is CASSQALPGMTGVNTEAFF. The CDR3 DNA is TGTGCCAGCAGCCAAGCACTACCGGGAATGACAGGGGTAAACACTGAAGCTTTCTTT.

The chain has TRBV7-9 and TRBJ1-6; maybe TRBD1 (5 bases). The germline V gene encodes CDR1 SEHNR and CDR2 FQNEAQ (reference sequence). The CDR3 contains 19 residues. Trimming pared 3 bases from V and 7 bases from J, leaving 25 bases between. The CDR3 DNA follows: TGTGCCAGCAGCTTTCAAAACTTACCGGGACTTCAGACCAATTCACCCCTCCACTTT. Its translation is CASSFQNLPGLQTNSPLHF.

The chain joins TRBV7-2 to TRBJ2-3, with 14 bases identical to TRBD2. This CDR3 comprises 18 residues. CDR1 and CDR2 (germline): SGHTA, FQGNSA. J gave up 2 bases and V 5 bases, and 9 bases lay outside the gene matches. In nucleotides, the CDR3 is TGTGCCAGCAGCGCCGGGACTAGCGGGGGAAGATTCACAGATACGCAGTATTTT. This translates into CASSAGTSGGRFTDTQYF.

CDR3 loop: CASSLDPGQGNTEAFF. In DNA, the CDR3 is TGTGCCAGCAGCTTAGATCCGGGACAGGGAAACACTGAAGCTTTCTTT. This rearrangement joins TRBV7-9 to TRBJ1-1, with TRBD1 matching 9 bases. Trimming at V came to 1 base and at J to 2 bases, leaving 5 bases not matched to a gene. The CDR3 spans 16 residues. Germline V lookup: CDR1 SEHNR, CDR2 FQNEAQ (reference sequence).

The chain uses TRBV5-1 and TRBJ1-2; weak D call: TRBD1 (5 bases). V dropped 0 bases and J dropped 3 bases, with 12 bases sitting between them. The CDR3 extends over 15 amino acids. Germline V gene data show CDR1 as SGHRS and CDR2 as YFSETQ. CDR3 bases: TGCGCCAGCAGCTTGGGCTCAGGGTGGGACTATGGCTACACCTTC. Translation: CASSLGSGWDYGYTF.

V gene TRBV14 combines with J gene TRBJ2-3, with a tentative D call TRBD2 (6 bases). V shed 2 bases and J shed 4 bases, with 16 bases lying between them. The CDR3 has 16 residues. Germline V lookup: CDR1 SGHDN, CDR2 FVKESK. Here the CDR3 DNA reads TGTGCCAGCAGCCAAAGGCTGGCGGGGAGGTCAGATACGCAGTATTTT. It yields the protein CASSQRLAGRSDTQYF.

The gene calls are TRBV14 and TRBJ2-1; 8 nucleotides agree with TRBD2. The germline gives CDR1 SGHDN, CDR2 FVKESK. The CDR3 extends over 16 amino acids. With V trimmed by 4 bases and J by 3 bases, 8 bases remained unmatched. The CDR3 region is CASSRLGLGGYNEQFF. As DNA, the CDR3 is TGTGCCAGCAGCCGATTGGGACTAGGGGGCTACAATGAGCAGTTCTTC.

The genes are TRBV5-8 and TRBJ2-7; 11 bases match TRBD1. J lost 4 bases, V lost 5 bases, and 5 bases had no gene match. The CDR3 sequence is 14 residues long. CDR1 SGHTS and CDR2 YDEGEE come from the germline V gene. The CDR3 nucleotides read TGTGCCAGCAGGAGGACAGGGGGCGGTTACGAGCAGTACTTC. Encoded protein: CASRRTGGGYEQYF.

V and J are TRBV21-1 and TRBJ1-2; the table's D gene call, TRBD1, was not cross checked with the DNA. TRBV21-1 is flagged as a pseudogene. CDR3 length: 13 residues. CDR3 bases: TGTGCCAGCAGCCTGGACAGGGAGAATGGCTACACCTTC. Translated, it gives CASSLDRENGYTF.

The genes are TRBV5-6 and TRBJ2-7; 8 nucleotides line up with TRBD1. CDR3 length equals 13 residues. The ends lost 3 bases at V and 4 bases at J; junction bases unmatched: 3. Germline V gene lookup returns CDR1 SGHDT and CDR2 YYEEEE. The CDR3 protein is CASSWDRTYEQYF. CDR3 coding DNA: TGTGCCAGCAGCTGGGACAGGACTTACGAGCAGTACTTC.

The chain combines TRBV7-3 with TRBJ1-5, with TRBD1 matching over 9 bases. Germline V gene sequence: CDR1 SGHTA, CDR2 FQGTGA. The trim removed 2 bases at V and 4 bases at J, leaving 9 bases unmatched. The length of the CDR3 is 17 residues. The CDR3 DNA follows: TGTGCCAGCAGCTTATGGTTGGGGACAGGGCCTAATCAGCCCCAGCATTTT. The encoded protein is CASSLWLGTGPNQPQHF.

V and J are TRBV6-6 and TRBJ1-5; 7 positions agree with TRBD1. Losses at the gene ends were 6 bases for V and 3 bases for J; bases not matched to a gene: 5. This CDR3 has 14 amino acids. CDR1 and CDR2 (germline): MNHNY, SVGAGI (reference sequence). The DNA of the CDR3 is TGTGCCAGCAGACCCGGACAGGACAATCAGCCCCAGCATTTT. Its protein product is CASRPGQDNQPQHF.

The chain combines TRBV27 with TRBJ1-4; 10 bases align to TRBD1. Trimming at V came to 7 bases and at J to 5 bases, leaving 19 bases not matched to a gene. The CDR3 is 19 residues long. CDR1 is MNHEY, CDR2 SMNVEV, per germline (reference sequence). Here the CDR3 reads CASTHLTGTGAVGNEKLFF. CDR3 nucleotides: TGTGCCAGCACCCACCTGACAGGGACAGGGGCAGTGGGAAATGAAAAACTGTTTTTT.

This clone showed up just once. The chain employs TRBV7-2 and TRBJ2-7; tentative D call: TRBD2 (5 bases). V shed 2 bases and J shed 7 bases, with 12 bases lying between them. This CDR3 spans 13 amino acids. The germline CDR1 and CDR2 sequences are SGHTA and FQGNSA. The CDR3 protein is CASSLRASGEQYF. CDR3 DNA sequence: TGTGCCAGCAGCTTAAGGGCTTCGGGGGAGCAGTACTTC.

A remark on this clone: A read error may produce the germline difference seen at one junction end. V and J are TRBV7-7 and TRBJ2-1; 11 bases fit TRBD2. The CDR3 length is 15 residues. Germline V CDR1 and CDR2: SSHAT, FNYEAQ (reference sequence). The chain's CDR3 is CASSLTSGGYNEQFF. The DNA of the CDR3 is TGTGCTAGCAGCTTAACTAGCGGGGGATACAATGAGCAGTTCTTC. Supplemented by reference TRBV7-7 and TRBJ2-1, the full variable domain reads GAGVSQSPRYKVTKRGQDVTLRCDPISSHATLYWYQQALGQGPEFLTYFNYEAQPDKSGLPSDRFSAERPEGSISTLTIQRTEQRDSAMYRCASSLTSGGYNEQFFGPGTRLTVL.

This clone was detected a few times. The chain uses TRBV5-4 and TRBJ2-7, with 7 nucleotides matching TRBD2. After removal of 4 bases from V and 7 bases from J, the junction contained 14 bases not matched to a gene. CDR1 SGHNT and CDR2 YYREEE come from the germline V gene (reference sequence). CDR3 length: 15 residues. CDR3 DNA sequence: TGTGCCAGCAGCCCGAGGGACTACAGCCGGGGGGAGCAGTACTTC. Amino acid sequence: CASSPRDYSRGEQYF.

This clone has only one observation. The chain joins TRBV5-5 to TRBJ2-7, with a possible D match to TRBD2 (6 bases). CDR3 length: 15 residues. V lost 3 bases, J lost 2 bases, and 15 bases lay in between. Germline-derived CDR1 and CDR2 are SGHKS and YYEKEE (reference sequence). CDR3 sequence: CASSSVGSGPYEQYF. The CDR3 nucleotides read TGTGCCAGCAGCTCGGTGGGTAGCGGCCCCTACGAGCAGTACTTC.

The rearrangement joins TRBV27 to TRBJ1-3, with TRBD1 identical over 7 bases. Germline V gene data show CDR1 as MNHEY and CDR2 as SMNVEV (reference sequence). The trim removed 5 bases at V and 6 bases at J, leaving 10 bases unmatched. The CDR3 has 15 residues. The CDR3 bases are TGTGCCAGCAGTCCCTCCCCGGGACAGACAAACACCATATATTTT. Its translation is CASSPSPGQTNTIYF.